A single sample gave rise to the 25 T cell receptor beta chains below, sequenced in a study of long-term antiretroviral therapy in people with HIV. The immunoSEQ assay was v3.0, run at survey level. Profiled with immunoSEQ multiplex PCR; TCRdb holds only in-frame clones, not every one. The sample lists tens of thousands of clones, around 90% occurring once. The specimen comprised unsorted PBMCs, sampled 5.2 years after starting antiretroviral therapy. The receptor source for this set is a woman aged 40 to 50 with HIV.

J is TRBJ2-5 and V is TRBV5-8, with D perhaps TRBD1 (6 bases). The CDR3 length is 14 residues. V dropped 0 bases and J dropped 5 bases, with 11 bases sitting between them. The germline CDR1 and CDR2 sequences are SGHTS and YDEGEE. The CDR3 spells CASSLARGEETQYF. Written as DNA, the CDR3 is TGTGCCAGCAGCTTGGCCAGGGGCGAGGAGACCCAGTACTTC. The full variable domain, completed using reference TRBV5-8 and TRBJ2-5, is EAGVTQSPTHLIKTRGQQATLRCSPISGHTSVYWYQQALGLGLQFLLWYDEGEERNRGNFPPRFSGRQFPNYSSELNVNALELEDSALYLCASSLARGEETQYFGPGTRLLVL.

The chain carries TRBV10-2 and TRBJ1-2, with a weak D call TRBD1 (5 bases). Germline V gene lookup returns CDR1 WSHSY and CDR2 SAAADI. The CDR3 runs to 15 residues. V lost 3 bases and J 3 bases, leaving 14 bases between the germline ends. DNA of the CDR3: TGCGCCAGCAGTGATATTGGCAGGGCTGACTATGGCTACACCTTC. Its protein is CASSDIGRADYGYTF.

The CDR3 nucleotides are TGTGCCAGCAGCTCCGACTCATACAATGAGCAGTTCTTC. Amino acids: CASSSDSYNEQFF. This rearrangement joins TRBV7-9 to TRBJ2-1, with D hard to call. This CDR3 is built from 13 residues. The ends were cut back, 4 bases at V and 4 bases at J, with 8 bases in the middle. Germline CDR1 reads SEHNR; CDR2 reads FQNEAQ (reference sequence).

The gene calls are TRBV15 and TRBJ1-2; 7 bases are shared with TRBD1. The CDR3 runs 15 residues. CDR1 is LNHNV, CDR2 YYDKDF, per germline (reference sequence). V shed 8 bases and J 5 bases; nucleotides not matched to a gene: 14. For the CDR3, the DNA is TGTGCCACCCGAAAAGGGACAGAGTTATTTTATGGCTACACCTTC. This encodes CATRKGTELFYGYTF.

The chain carries TRBV11-3 and TRBJ1-2; 10 bases match TRBD1. Germline loops: CDR1 SGHNT, CDR2 YENEEA. V was clipped by 1 base and J by 6 bases; unmatched bases: 5. The CDR3 is made up of 15 amino acids. Here the CDR3 reads CASSLAPGQGHGYTF. The CDR3 DNA reads TGTGCCAGCAGCTTAGCTCCGGGACAGGGGCATGGCTACACCTTC.

The J gene is TRBJ1-2, the V gene TRBV28; TRBD1 might be the D (5 bases). Germline assignment: CDR1 MDHEN and CDR2 SYDVKM. This CDR3 contains 13 residues. Trimming cost V 2 bases and J 4 bases, with 8 bases left between them. In DNA form, the CDR3 reads TGTGCCAGCAGTTTAGACAGAAGCTATGGCTACACCTTC. Encoded protein: CASSLDRSYGYTF.

The CDR3 reads CAWSGGLVNNEQFF. The CDR3 DNA reads as TGTGCCTGGAGTGGGGGACTCGTGAACAATGAGCAGTTCTTC. This chain links TRBV30 with TRBJ2-1, with a weak D call TRBD2 (6 bases). Germline CDR1 is GTSNPN and CDR2 is SVGIG (reference sequence). Between the trimmed V and J ends, which lost 1 base and 5 bases, there was a span of 12 bases. CDR3 size: 14 residues.

The chain couples TRBV6-5 to TRBJ1-1, with D unresolved. CDR1 MNHEY and CDR2 SVGAGI come from the germline V gene. This CDR3 has 14 amino acids. Trimming pared 0 bases from V and 5 bases from J, leaving 10 bases between. The CDR3 loop is CASSYSLLGTEAFF. CDR3 nucleotide sequence: TGTGCCAGCAGTTACTCGCTCCTGGGGACTGAAGCTTTCTTT.

V gene TRBV15 combines with J gene TRBJ2-2; 9 nucleotides align to TRBD1. Per the germline V gene, CDR1 is LNHNV and CDR2 is YYDKDF (reference sequence). Trimming took 5 bases from V and 1 from J; bases not matched to a gene: 11. This CDR3 has 18 residues. CDR3 bases: TGTGCCACCAGCTTCAGTTACGGGACAGGGCAGAACACCGGGGAGCTGTTTTTT. This codes for CATSFSYGTGQNTGELFF.

CDR3 in amino acids: CASLPPGQGLNEQYF. In nucleotides, the CDR3 is TGTGCCAGCCTTCCTCCGGGACAGGGGCTAAACGAGCAGTACTTC. J is TRBJ2-7 and V is TRBV2; 10 bases fit TRBD1. CDR1 and CDR2 from the germline V gene are SNHLY and FYNNEI. The CDR3 length is 15 residues. The V and J ends lost 8 bases and 5 bases, in that order; junction bases with no gene match: 12.

The chain joins TRBV2 to TRBJ1-1; tentatively, D is TRBD1 (6 bases). Per the germline V gene, CDR1 is SNHLY and CDR2 is FYNNEI. V lost 3 bases and J lost 4, with 12 bases in between. This CDR3 region has 14 residues. The CDR3 sequence is CASSEQGGGTEAFF. In DNA, the CDR3 is TGTGCCAGCAGTGAGCAGGGAGGGGGCACTGAAGCTTTCTTT.

V is TRBV28 and J is TRBJ2-2; 8 bases fit TRBD1. The CDR3 has 14 amino acids. The J segment lost 7 bases and the V segment lost 5 bases, leaving 6 bases of the junction unmatched. Germline-derived CDR1 and CDR2 are MDHEN and SYDVKM. Here the CDR3 reads CASSTGQGIGELFF. The DNA for the CDR3 is TGTGCCAGCAGTACCGGACAGGGCATCGGGGAGCTGTTTTTT.

V gene TRBV7-9 combines with J gene TRBJ2-2, with 7 bases aligning to TRBD2. CDR3 size: 15 residues. With 6 bases clipped from V and 4 bases from J, the junction kept 8 bases outside the gene matches. Germline V gene lookup returns CDR1 SEHNR and CDR2 FQNEAQ (reference sequence). In DNA form, the CDR3 reads TGTGCCAGCAGACCTCTAGCGGACCTCACCGGGGAGCTGTTTTTT. The encoded protein is CASRPLADLTGELFF. Full variable domain (remainder filled in from reference TRBV7-9 and TRBJ2-2): DTGVSQNPRHKITKRGQNVTFRCDPISEHNRLYWYRQTLGQGPEFLTYFQNEAQLEKSRLLSDRFSAERPKGSFSTLEIQRTEQGDSAMYLCASRPLADLTGELFFGEGSRLTVL.

The CDR3 sequence is CASRTGGTDTQYF. The CDR3 DNA is TGTGCCAGTAGGACAGGGGGTACAGATACGCAGTATTTT. The chain carries TRBV19 and TRBJ2-3, with 9 bases fitting TRBD1. V lost 6 bases to trimming and J lost 3 bases; unmatched junction nucleotides: 1. The CDR3 contains 13 residues. The germline V gene encodes CDR1 LNHDA and CDR2 SQIVND (reference sequence).

The genes are TRBV19 and TRBJ2-1, with 8 bases identical to TRBD2. Trimming cost V 5 bases and J 4 bases; bases outside gene matches: 4. Germline CDR1 is LNHDA and CDR2 is SQIVND (reference sequence). The CDR3 runs to 14 residues. The CDR3 is CASSDGGGYNEQFF. The CDR3 coding sequence is TGTGCCAGTAGTGATGGCGGGGGGTACAATGAGCAGTTCTTC.

The chain recombines TRBV7-6 with TRBJ2-6, with no clear D. Germline CDR1 and CDR2: SGHVS and FNYEAQ. With 5 bases removed from V and 0 bases from J, the gap between germline ends came to 11 bases. The CDR3 loop spans 16 amino acids. The CDR3 is CASSRAGASGANVLTF. Written as DNA, the CDR3 is TGTGCCAGCAGCCGGGCCGGAGCCTCTGGGGCCAACGTCCTGACTTTC.

The V call is TRBV5-4, the J call TRBJ2-4, with a possible D match to TRBD2 (5 bases). Trimming removed 2 bases from V and 1 base from J, with 7 bases in between. CDR3 length: 14 residues. The germline V gene has CDR1 SGHNT and CDR2 YYREEE (reference sequence). In DNA, the CDR3 is TGTGCCAGCAGCTTCGGGGAGGCCAAAAACATTCAGTACTTC. Translation: CASSFGEAKNIQYF.

This chain uses TRBV19 with TRBJ1-2, with TRBD1 matching 9 bases. From germline, CDR1 is LNHDA and CDR2 SQIVND (reference sequence). The ends lost 5 bases at V and 8 bases at J; junction bases unmatched: 9. The CDR3 loop spans 14 amino acids. The CDR3 sequence: CASSEGQGLNGYTF. For the CDR3, the DNA is TGTGCCAGTAGTGAGGGACAGGGATTGAACGGCTACACCTTC. The whole variable domain, remainder taken from reference TRBV19 and TRBJ1-2, is DGGITQSPKYLFRKEGQNVTLSCEQNLNHDAMYWYRQDPGQGLRLIYYSQIVNDFQKGDIAEGYSVSREKKESFPLTVTSAQKNPTAFYLCASSEGQGLNGYTFGSGTRLTVV.

The V call is TRBV18, the J call TRBJ2-7; D possibly corresponds to TRBD2 (6 bases). The length of the CDR3 is 15 residues. In germline, CDR1 is KGHSH, CDR2 LQKENI. Trimming pared 3 bases from V and 5 bases from J, leaving 17 bases between. The CDR3 DNA is TGTGCCAGCTCACCTCCTAGACGGGAGACCCACGAGCAGTACTTC. This encodes CASSPPRRETHEQYF.

The chain employs TRBV6-1 and TRBJ2-2; D call uncertain. Germline-derived CDR1 and CDR2 are MNHNS and SASEGT. The CDR3 sequence is 14 residues long. V was shortened by 6 bases and J by 0 bases, with 8 bases between the two germline ends. CDR3 in amino acids: CASRLGPNTGELFF. In DNA form, the CDR3 reads TGTGCCAGCAGGCTAGGACCGAACACCGGGGAGCTGTTTTTT.

CDR3 residues: CARQITSATDTQYF. The CDR3 DNA is TGTGCCAGGCAGATTACAAGTGCCACAGATACGCAGTATTTT. J is TRBJ2-3 and V is TRBV2; D ambiguous. V gave up 9 bases and J gave up 2 bases, with 15 bases separating them. Germline CDR1 SNHLY, CDR2 FYNNEI. The CDR3 totals 14 residues.

The table lists this clone with a count of one. V gene TRBV19 combines with J gene TRBJ2-2, with D perhaps matching TRBD2 (6 bases). The CDR3 has 15 amino acids. Germline CDR1 LNHDA, CDR2 SQIVND (reference sequence). V gave up 4 bases and J gave up 5 bases, with 14 bases separating them. The CDR3 sequence is CASSRARLGTGELFF. The DNA for the CDR3 is TGTGCCAGTAGTAGGGCGAGACTAGGAACCGGGGAGCTGTTTTTT.

The chain couples TRBV29-1 to TRBJ2-7; D possibly corresponds to TRBD1 (6 bases). The CDR3 has 14 residues. Trimming left V 3 bases short and J 4 bases short, with 16 bases between. Per germline, CDR1 SQVTM and CDR2 ANQGSEA. CDR3 in amino acids: CSVEAGAAPYEQYF. CDR3 sequence (DNA): TGCAGCGTTGAGGCAGGGGCGGCCCCGTACGAGCAGTACTTC.

The CDR3 DNA reads TGCGCCAGCAGCCCCTTTGCGGGAGGGCAGGATGAGCAGTTCTTC. This gives the protein CASSPFAGGQDEQFF. This chain joins TRBV5-1 and TRBJ2-1; 9 nucleotides line up with TRBD2. The CDR3 covers 15 residues. Trimming at V came to 4 bases and at J to 8 bases, leaving 10 bases not matched to a gene. Germline loops: CDR1 SGHRS, CDR2 YFSETQ.

The chain recombines TRBV18 with TRBJ2-6; the D gene is possibly TRBD2 (5 bases). Germline V gene lookup returns CDR1 KGHSH and CDR2 LQKENI. This CDR3 is built from 15 residues. V lost 6 bases to trimming and J lost 1 base, with 10 bases between them. CDR3 DNA sequence: TGTGCCAGCTCGCCGGGGTCTTCTGGGGCCAACGTCCTGACTTTC. Its translation: CASSPGSSGANVLTF.